This T cell receptor (beta chain) was recorded in a study of shared clonotypes between healthy human individuals. Points from the study as a whole: Clonotype sharing levels among donors were expected to vary with sequencing depth.

Data came from immunoSEQ multiplex PCR; TCRdb stores just in-frame clones and leaves some out. The repertoire holds roughly 590,000 clones, around 95% seen once, with about 0.11% in the top ten. Turning to this clone: Its specificity is unknown. The same CDR3 is also encoded by other DNA sequences in this sample.

Naive CD8 cells comprised CD45RO-negative, CCR7-positively selected cells, excluding terminally differentiated effector memory CD45RA+ cells. Germline CDR1 reads MNHEY; CDR2 reads SMNVEV (reference sequence). This CDR3 has 16 residues. V shed 5 bases and J 1 base; nucleotides not matched to a gene: 5. The chain links TRBV27 to TRBJ2-7; 13 nucleotides line up with TRBD2. The material sequenced was naive CD8+ T cells sorted from blood. This TCR derives from a young woman in good health. The CDR3 protein is CASSPLAGGLSYEQYF. The CDR3 nucleotides are TGTGCCAGCAGTCCACTAGCGGGAGGGCTGTCCTACGAGCAGTACTTC.